This T cell receptor (beta chain) originates from a study of control samples from healthy donors and cancer patients. The method was immunoSEQ multiplex PCR; TCRdb's version includes in-frame clones alone and lacks a portion of them. Counted here are just over 150,000 clones, over 85% occurring once; the ten biggest clones make up around 12%. Trimming removed 2 bases at V and 8 bases at J, with 9 bases between. Germline V gene lookup returns CDR1 LGHDT and CDR2 YNNKEL (reference sequence). This CDR3 region has 12 residues. The chain employs TRBV3-1 (or the pseudogene TRBV3-2) and TRBJ1-2, with D perhaps matching TRBD1 (5 bases). The specimen was blood. The TCR comes from a man younger than 40 in good health. This CDR3 is CASSQRQGGYTF. CDR3 coding DNA: TGTGCCAGCAGCCAAAGGCAGGGAGGCTACACCTTC.